Below, 29 T cell receptor beta chains from the same sample are listed, as sequenced in a study of PD-1 blockade in classical Hodgkin lymphoma. TCRdb keeps only in-frame clones here, not all; method: immunoSEQ multiplex PCR. This table holds 25,000 to 35,000 clones, approximately 70% found once. Every one of the patients relapsed after autologous stem cell transplantation (brentuximab vedotin exposure was variable). Sequenced here: peripheral blood mononuclear cells (PBMCs), sampled before the second cycle of nivolumab. The receptors shown here come from a human donor with classical Hodgkin lymphoma.

The rearrangement links TRBV7-2 to TRBJ1-1, with D unresolved. In germline, CDR1 is SGHTA, CDR2 FQGNSA. The CDR3 loop spans 13 amino acids. Trimming left V 5 bases short and J 4 bases short, with 11 bases between. CDR3 DNA: TGTGCCAGCAGCCGACCTGGGAGCACTGAAGCTTTCTTT. Translated, it gives CASSRPGSTEAFF.

This CDR3 is CASSPTGANTGELFF. The CDR3 bases are TGCGCCAGCAGCCCGACAGGGGCGAACACCGGGGAGCTGTTTTTT. The chain uses TRBV5-1 and TRBJ2-2; 8 positions agree with TRBD1. V lost 4 bases, J lost 0 bases, and 2 bases stayed unmatched. Germline V gene lookup returns CDR1 SGHRS and CDR2 YFSETQ. CDR3 length equals 15 residues.

Relative to its sample, this clone is medium-sized. This sequence joins TRBV19 and TRBJ1-2; TRBD1 might be the D (5 bases). The CDR3 runs 13 residues. The ends were cut back, 2 bases at V and 8 bases at J, with 12 bases in the middle. Germline loops: CDR1 LNHDA, CDR2 SQIVND (reference sequence). The CDR3 protein is CASSILGGYGYTF. CDR3 sequence (DNA): TGTGCCAGTAGTATATTGGGGGGTTACGGCTACACCTTC.

The rearrangement uses TRBV19 and TRBJ2-1; D may correspond to TRBD1 or TRBD2 (5 bases each). CDR1 is LNHDA and CDR2 is SQIVND in the germline V gene (reference sequence). CDR3 length equals 12 residues. Trimming took 5 bases from V and 8 from J, leaving 10 bases between them. This CDR3 reads CASSDYRYEQFF. The CDR3 nucleotides are TGTGCCAGTAGTGACTACAGGTATGAGCAGTTCTTC.

V and J are TRBV7-2 and TRBJ1-6; D possibly corresponds to TRBD1 (5 bases). The CDR3 is 17 residues long. V was pared by 7 bases and J by 0 bases, with 16 bases between. Germline loops: CDR1 SGHTA, CDR2 FQGNSA. The CDR3 protein is CASTKPGASSYNSPLHF. The DNA for the CDR3 is TGTGCCAGCACAAAACCCGGGGCCAGCTCCTATAATTCACCCCTCCACTTT.

This clone was seen at least ten times. The V call is TRBV5-6, the J call TRBJ2-2; D possibly uses TRBD1 or TRBD2 (5 bases each). V lost 6 bases to trimming and J lost 6 bases, with 12 bases between them. The CDR3 has 13 residues. Germline loops: CDR1 SGHDT, CDR2 YYEEEE. In DNA form, the CDR3 reads TGTGCCAGCACCCTTGGGGGATCCGGGGAGCTGTTTTTT. It codes for CASTLGGSGELFF.

CDR3 region: CATSRELGEQYF. CDR3 DNA: TGTGCCACCAGCAGAGAACTGGGTGAGCAGTACTTC. The gene calls are TRBV15 and TRBJ2-7; D gene ambiguous. Per the germline V gene, CDR1 is LNHNV and CDR2 is YYDKDF (reference sequence). V gave up 0 bases and J gave up 7 bases, with 7 bases separating them. CDR3 size: 12 residues.

The CDR3 DNA follows: TGTGCCAGCAGCGACAGCGGATATAGTTACAATGAGCAGTTCTTC. Protein product: CASSDSGYSYNEQFF. This rearrangement joins TRBV6-5 to TRBJ2-1; D may be TRBD1 or TRBD2 (5 bases each). Germline CDR1 MNHEY, CDR2 SVGAGI. The CDR3 consists of 15 residues. V shed 6 bases and J shed 4 bases, with 16 bases lying between them.

The V and J genes are TRBV30 and TRBJ2-1; D possibly corresponds to TRBD2 (5 bases). Germline CDR1 reads GTSNPN; CDR2 reads SVGIG (reference sequence). The germline V and J ends were trimmed by 4 bases and 7 bases, with 20 bases remaining between them. The CDR3 consists of 15 residues. CDR3 loop: CAWTSPPPAENEQFF. Written as DNA, the CDR3 is TGTGCCTGGACCTCGCCCCCTCCAGCGGAGAATGAGCAGTTCTTC. Variable domain in full (rest from reference TRBV30 and TRBJ2-1): SQTIHQWPATLVQPVGSPLSLECTVEGTSNPNLYWYRQAAGRGLQLLFYSVGIGQISSEVPQNLSASRPQDRQFILSSKKLLLSDSGFYLCAWTSPPPAENEQFFGPGTRLTVL.

The genes are TRBV6-6 and TRBJ1-3; perhaps TRBD1 as D (6 bases). From germline, CDR1 is MNHNY and CDR2 SVGAGI (reference sequence). Trimming stripped 7 bases from V and 4 bases from J, with 11 bases between. This CDR3 contains 13 residues. CDR3 coding DNA: TGTGCCAGCAAGATGGACAGAGGAAACACCATATATTTT. It specifies CASKMDRGNTIYF.

This clone was observed a handful of times. The V call is TRBV18, the J call TRBJ1-2, with 7 positions matching TRBD1. This CDR3 has 12 amino acids. Trimming took 4 bases from V and 9 from J; bases not matched to a gene: 5. In germline, CDR1 is KGHSH, CDR2 LQKENI. CDR3 region: CASSQQGKRYTF. The DNA for the CDR3 is TGTGCCAGCTCACAACAGGGGAAACGCTACACCTTC.

J is TRBJ1-6 and V is TRBV7-2; 11 nucleotides match TRBD1. Trimming cost V 6 bases and J 0 bases; bases outside gene matches: 4. The CDR3 spans 17 residues. Germline loops: CDR1 SGHTA, CDR2 FQGNSA. CDR3: CASSRDRGSSYNSPLHF. The CDR3 nucleotides are TGTGCCAGCAGTCGGGACAGGGGGAGCTCCTATAATTCACCCCTCCACTTT.

This clone was observed a handful of times. The chain employs TRBV5-1 and TRBJ2-1; 9 nucleotides align to TRBD1. Germline V gene sequence: CDR1 SGHRS, CDR2 YFSETQ. The length of the CDR3 is 15 residues. Losses at the gene ends were 0 bases for V and 7 bases for J; bases not matched to a gene: 5. The DNA of the CDR3 is TGCGCCAGCAGCTTGGACAGGGGGCAGATAAATGAGCAGTTCTTC. The encoded protein is CASSLDRGQINEQFF.

V and J are TRBV5-4 and TRBJ2-5; no clear D gene. The CDR3 has 13 amino acids. Germline V gives CDR1 SGHNT, CDR2 YYREEE (reference sequence). V lost 4 bases and J 4 bases, leaving 11 bases between the germline ends. The CDR3 loop is CASSLLPRETQYF. The CDR3 DNA sequence: TGTGCCAGCAGCCTCCTCCCCAGAGAGACCCAGTACTTC.

The CDR3 here is CASSMRGEDQPQHF. CDR3 bases: TGTGCCAGTAGTATGCGGGGAGAGGATCAGCCCCAGCATTTT. This chain links TRBV19 with TRBJ1-5; D remains unclear. CDR3 length equals 14 residues. Germline-derived CDR1 and CDR2 are LNHDA and SQIVND (reference sequence). Trimming cost V 3 bases and J 5 bases, with 11 bases left between them.

This clone has more than one count but fewer than ten. J is TRBJ1-1 and V is TRBV4-3, with D maybe TRBD1 (5 bases). The ends were cut back, 0 bases at V and 6 bases at J, with 11 bases in the middle. The CDR3 runs to 14 residues. CDR1 and CDR2 from the germline V gene are LGHNA and YSLEER. The CDR3 DNA follows: TGCGCCAGCAGCCAAGATTTCAGGGTTTCTGAAGCTTTCTTT. Translated: CASSQDFRVSEAFF.

This clone was detected only once. The genes are TRBV19 and TRBJ2-1, with D possibly TRBD1 on 5 matching bases. V shed 9 bases and J shed 5 bases, with 20 bases lying between them. Germline lookup yields CDR1 LNHDA and CDR2 SQIVND (reference sequence). The CDR3 has 15 amino acids. The CDR3 nucleotides are TGTGCCAGCCGGCATTTTAGGGGCCCCCACAATGAGCAGTTCTTC. It translates to CASRHFRGPHNEQFF.

Note on this clone: A much larger clone lies one base from this, so it may be a read error. This chain joins TRBV10-2 and TRBJ2-7; no reliable D call. The CDR3 is 14 residues long. Germline V lookup: CDR1 WSHSY, CDR2 SAAADI. CDR3 coding DNA: TGCACCAGCAGTGAGATGGGTCCGTCCTACGAGCAGTACGTC. Residues: CTSSEMGPSYEQYV.

The V and J genes are TRBV5-1 and TRBJ1-3, with D tentatively TRBD1 (5 bases). Germline V gene lookup returns CDR1 SGHRS and CDR2 YFSETQ. The CDR3 has 14 amino acids. Trimming shortened V by 2 bases and J by 4 bases, and 10 bases separated the two germline ends. The DNA for the CDR3 is TGCGCCAGCAGCTTTTCAGGGTACGGAAACACCATATATTTT. Translating gives CASSFSGYGNTIYF.

The V and J genes are TRBV19 and TRBJ2-3; TRBD2 aligns across 8 bases. This CDR3 is 18 amino acids long. Germline CDR1 LNHDA, CDR2 SQIVND (reference sequence). With V trimmed by 2 bases and J by 3 bases, 13 bases remained unmatched. The CDR3, as DNA: TGTGCCAGTAGTATATGGGGCCCAGCGGGAGATCTAACAGATACGCAGTATTTT. Encoded protein: CASSIWGPAGDLTDTQYF.

The CDR3 DNA follows: TGTGCCACCTCCCGGGGCCTGGGAGGCTACACCTTC. This encodes CATSRGLGGYTF. The chain employs TRBV28 and TRBJ1-2; perhaps TRBD1 as D (5 bases). Trimming removed 10 bases at V and 8 bases at J, with 17 bases between. The germline V gene encodes CDR1 MDHEN and CDR2 SYDVKM. There are 12 residues in the CDR3.

This chain connects TRBV5-6 to TRBJ2-1; possible D gene TRBD2, 5 bases. CDR3 size: 15 residues. The germline gives CDR1 SGHDT, CDR2 YYEEEE. V lost 6 bases and J lost 5, with 18 bases in between. The CDR3 DNA sequence: TGTGCCAGCATCCTCCACGGGAACCTTGACAATGAGCAGTTCTTC. This translates into CASILHGNLDNEQFF.

This clone has a count of ten or more. The rearrangement joins TRBV6-6 to TRBJ2-2; D is undetermined. The V gene's germline CDR1 is MNHNY and CDR2 SVGAGI (reference sequence). The ends were cut back, 7 bases at V and 5 bases at J, with 5 bases in the middle. The CDR3 is 11 amino acids. The CDR3 coding sequence is TGTGCCAGCATTGAAACCGGGGAGCTGTTTTTT. It is translated as CASIETGELFF.

The chain uses TRBV6-5 and TRBJ2-2; 7 positions match TRBD1. The junction had 4 bases not matched to a gene; V was cut back by 1 base and J by 2 bases. The CDR3 sequence is 16 residues long. Germline V gene data show CDR1 as MNHEY and CDR2 as SVGAGI. This CDR3 is CASSYFGTANTGELFF. CDR3 DNA: TGTGCCAGCAGTTACTTCGGGACAGCCAACACCGGGGAGCTGTTTTTT.

This chain connects TRBV4-1 to TRBJ1-4; a weak D match, TRBD1 (6 bases). V dropped 3 bases and J dropped 4 bases, with 12 bases sitting between them. From germline, CDR1 is MGHRA and CDR2 YSYEKL. The CDR3 sequence is 15 residues long. The DNA of the CDR3 is TGCGCCAGCAGCCAGTACAGGGCCTTTAATGAAAAACTGTTTTTT. Translation: CASSQYRAFNEKLFF.

This clone is a singleton in its sample. V is TRBV23-1 and J is TRBJ2-7; TRBD1 matches at 8 bases. TRBV23-1 is marked as an open reading frame, function uncertain. The CDR3 has 18 residues. The J segment lost 1 base and the V segment lost 6 bases, leaving 17 bases of the junction unmatched. The CDR3 sequence is CASSLHVWARGQSYEQYV. The CDR3 DNA is TGCGCCAGCAGCCTCCACGTGTGGGCCAGGGGGCAGTCCTACGAGCAGTACGTC.

The DNA for the CDR3 is TGCGCCAGCAGCTCAGGGGGGCAGGAGGAAAAACTGTTTTTT. Translated: CASSSGGQEEKLFF. The V gene is TRBV5-1, the J gene TRBJ1-4; 7 bases are a match to TRBD1. V dropped 3 bases and J dropped 8; count of bases not matched to a gene: 7. The CDR3 is 14 residues long. Germline lookup yields CDR1 SGHRS and CDR2 YFSETQ.

This chain uses TRBV6-6 with TRBJ2-4; TRBD1 matches at 8 bases. In germline, CDR1 is MNHNY, CDR2 SVGAGI (reference sequence). The trim removed 5 bases at V and 3 bases at J, leaving 6 bases unmatched. This CDR3 region has 15 residues. This CDR3 is CASSLRGLGKNIQYF. CDR3 sequence (DNA): TGTGCCAGCAGTCTCAGGGGGCTCGGCAAAAACATTCAGTACTTC.

The chain couples TRBV21-1 to TRBJ2-1; the table's D call, TRBD2, was not checked against the DNA. TRBV21-1 is listed as a pseudogene. The CDR3 spans 14 residues. This CDR3 reads CASTKPPDWSGAFF. The CDR3 nucleotides read TGTGCCAGCACCAAGCCTCCCGACTGGAGCGGCGCGTTCTTC.